The 18 T cell receptor beta chains presented below share a single source sample, sequenced in a study of CD8+CD57+ T cells in acquired aplastic anemia. The use of genomic DNA as template underpinned the TCR beta VDJ and CDR3 profiling. Via MiXCR, TCRdb re-called the reads, giving one row per CDR3 protein. The data contain roughly 130,000 distinct CDR3 sequences, about 46% of them seen just once; the ten biggest clones take up 2.5%. Sequenced material: sorted CD4+, CD8+, or CD8+CD57+ T cells (not recorded which) from PBMCs. The receptor set was obtained from a human donor in good health, serving as a control.

This clonotype was counted ten times or more. The chain combines TRBV5-4 with TRBJ2-7; 8 bases match TRBD2. Trimming removed 4 bases from V and 3 bases from J; junction bases left unmatched: 9. From germline, CDR1 is SGHNT and CDR2 YYREEE (reference sequence). This CDR3 spans 15 amino acids. The CDR3 bases are TGTGCCAGCAGCCCCGGGACTAGTCAGGTCTACGAGCAGTACTTC. Encoded protein: CASSPGTSQVYEQYF.

The table lists this clonotype with many counts. The chain recombines TRBV15 with TRBJ1-5; 7 positions match TRBD1. The trim removed 7 bases at V and 3 bases at J, leaving 6 bases unmatched. CDR3 length equals 14 residues. The germline CDR1 and CDR2 sequences are LNHNV and YYDKDF (reference sequence). The CDR3 region is CATNTGVYNQPQHF. The CDR3 DNA sequence: TGTGCCACCAACACAGGGGTTTACAATCAGCCCCAGCATTTT.

This clonotype was picked up a small number of times. The V gene is TRBV9, the J gene TRBJ1-1; no firm D call. This CDR3 is 17 amino acids long. Trimming cost V 0 bases and J 0 bases, with 15 bases left between them. Germline CDR1 reads SGDLS; CDR2 reads YYNGEE. The CDR3 nucleotides read TGTGCCAGCAGCGTAGAGGACTATCCCCTGGTGAACACTGAAGCTTTCTTT. Translated: CASSVEDYPLVNTEAFF.

The chain carries TRBV10-3 and TRBJ2-3; TRBD2 agrees at 16 bases. The length of the CDR3 is 19 residues. V lost 6 bases, J lost 0 bases, and 9 bases stayed unmatched. Germline lookup yields CDR1 ENHRY and CDR2 SYGVKD. This CDR3 reads CAISPGLAGGKKSTDTQYF. The CDR3 DNA reads as TGTGCCATCAGCCCGGGACTAGCGGGGGGGAAGAAAAGCACAGATACGCAGTATTTT.

The table lists this clonotype with many counts. This sequence joins TRBV10-3 and TRBJ2-1, with TRBD2 as a possible D gene (6 bases). CDR1 and CDR2 from the germline V gene are ENHRY and SYGVKD. V shed 6 bases and J shed 6 bases, with 9 bases lying between them. CDR3 length equals 12 residues. CDR3 sequence: CAIRGLPNEQFF. As DNA, the CDR3 is TGTGCCATCAGGGGACTCCCCAATGAGCAGTTCTTC.

V is TRBV19 and J is TRBJ1-1, with TRBD1 as a possible D gene (6 bases). Germline V gene data show CDR1 as LNHDA and CDR2 as SQIVND (reference sequence). Trimming pared 6 bases from V and 0 bases from J, leaving 17 bases between. This CDR3 region has 16 residues. The CDR3 loop is CASSRQTGMMNTEAFF. In DNA form, the CDR3 reads TGTGCCAGTAGCAGACAAACAGGGATGATGAACACTGAAGCTTTCTTT.

The chain uses TRBV11-2 and TRBJ1-1, with D perhaps matching TRBD1 (6 bases). V gave up 4 bases and J gave up 8 bases, with 11 bases separating them. This CDR3 spans 12 amino acids. The V gene's germline CDR1 is SGHAT and CDR2 FQNNGV. This CDR3 reads CASSSGTQEAFF. In DNA form, the CDR3 reads TGTGCCAGCAGCTCCGGGACACAAGAAGCTTTCTTT.

This clonotype was counted between two and nine times. The genes are TRBV25-1 and TRBJ1-1; D not certain. V was trimmed by 10 bases and J by 1 base, leaving 13 bases between them. Germline V CDR1 and CDR2: MGHDK, SYGVNS. The CDR3 loop spans 13 amino acids. For the CDR3, the DNA is TGTGCCACCACGCAAGGAGGGAACACTGAAGCTTTCTTT. It encodes CATTQGGNTEAFF.

On this clonotype: Here the CDR3 omits its conserved ending phenylalanine or tryptophan, so a read error is the likely source. No DNA is shown, since the ends of the CDR3 on it are uncertain; the CDR3 is the one TCRdb lists. V usage is TRBV7-9 and J usage is TRBJ1-2; the D call of TRBD1 is as the table states it, not checked on the DNA. The length of the CDR3 is 8 amino acids, counting both ends. The germline V gene encodes CDR1 SEHNR and CDR2 FQNEAQ (reference sequence). CDR3: CASSLPGG.

The genes are TRBV7-8 and TRBJ2-7; D perhaps matches TRBD2 (5 bases). CDR3 length: 17 amino acids. CDR1 is SGHVS, CDR2 FQNEAQ, per germline. Trimming cost V 5 bases and J 6 bases, with 26 bases left between them. For the CDR3, the DNA is TGTGCCAGCAGCGGGCCGCGGCGGGTAGAAAGGCTGGGCGAGCAGTACTTC. Amino acids: CASSGPRRVERLGEQYF.

Notes on this clonotype: The junction shows a germline mismatch at one end, possibly a read error. This rearrangement joins TRBV7-9 to TRBJ2-2, with D perhaps being TRBD1 or TRBD2 (6 bases each). CDR1 and CDR2 (germline): SEHNR, FQNEAQ (reference sequence). The CDR3 consists of 12 residues. This CDR3 reads CAGSGDTGGLFF. The CDR3 bases are TGTGCCGGCAGTGGGGACACCGGGGGGCTGTTTTTT.

V usage is TRBV19 and J usage is TRBJ2-1; D remains unclear. Trimming shortened V by 2 bases and J by 1 base, and 6 bases separated the two germline ends. This CDR3 is built from 14 residues. CDR1 is LNHDA, CDR2 SQIVND, per germline (reference sequence). CDR3 coding DNA: TGTGCCAGTAGTATATCGCGGTCCTACAATGAGCAGTTCTTC. Protein sequence: CASSISRSYNEQFF.

This clonotype came up once. This rearrangement joins TRBV10-3 to TRBJ1-1; 8 positions agree with TRBD1. The V segment lost 6 bases and the J segment 3 bases; nucleotides outside the gene matches: 6. CDR3 length: 14 residues. Germline V lookup: CDR1 ENHRY, CDR2 SYGVKD. In nucleotides, the CDR3 is TGTGCCATCAGACGGACAGGGATCGACACTGAAGCTTTCTTT. Its translation: CAIRRTGIDTEAFF.

As regards this clonotype: A read error may explain this, as a much larger clone is one base away. The chain is built from TRBV10-3 and TRBJ1-4; no firm D call. The CDR3 has 12 residues. CDR1 and CDR2 (germline): ENHRY, SYGVKD. As DNA, the CDR3 is TGTGCCACCAGGCGGGGTAATGAAAAACTGTCTTTT. Translated, it gives CATRRGNEKLSF.

The table lists this clonotype with a few counts. The chain recombines TRBV19 with TRBJ2-7; D may be TRBD2 (5 bases). CDR3 length: 13 amino acids. Between the trimmed V and J ends, which lost 2 bases and 0 bases, there was a span of 5 bases. Germline values: CDR1 LNHDA, CDR2 SQIVND (reference sequence). The chain's CDR3 is CASSITSSYEQYF. The CDR3 DNA follows: TGTGCCAGTAGTATAACTAGCTCCTACGAGCAGTACTTC.

This chain connects TRBV25-1 to TRBJ2-7; D is possibly TRBD2 (7 bases). Germline CDR1 is MGHDK and CDR2 is SYGVNS. The CDR3 contains 15 residues. V lost 1 base to trimming and J lost 0 bases, with 10 bases between them. CDR3 sequence: CASSELAGASYEQYF. CDR3 coding DNA: TGTGCCAGCAGTGAATTGGCGGGGGCCTCCTACGAGCAGTACTTC.

This clonotype was seen at least ten times. The chain links TRBV25-1 to TRBJ1-5; D is undetermined. This CDR3 spans 15 amino acids. CDR1 and CDR2 (germline): MGHDK, SYGVNS. The V end lost 2 bases, the J end lost 5 bases, and 13 bases lay between the germline ends. CDR3 sequence (DNA): TGTGCCAGCAGTGAAAAGAGGAAATACGATCAGCCCCAGCATTTT. Protein product: CASSEKRKYDQPQHF.

This clonotype was picked up many times. The chain is built from TRBV6-5 and TRBJ1-1; D not certain. In germline, CDR1 is MNHEY, CDR2 SVGAGI. The CDR3 extends over 13 amino acids. With 2 bases removed from V and 6 bases from J, the gap between germline ends came to 10 bases. CDR3 DNA: TGTGCCAGCAGTTACGCCCGGGAAGCTGAAGCTTTCTTT. Residues: CASSYAREAEAFF.